Presented here are 2 T cell receptor beta chains from one specimen sequenced in a study of response to subunit inactivated influenza vaccine. In TCRdb, the RT-PCR reads were re-called with MiXCR into one record per CDR3 protein. The repertoire holds approximately 160,000 distinct CDR3 sequences, with about 10% as singletons. The sample here was CD8+ T cells sorted from PBMCs, taken around 25 months after vaccination. Receptor source: a man aged 50 to 69 who received an inactivated influenza vaccine.

Here the CDR3 reads CSARSSSGRSQYF. CDR3 sequence (DNA): TGCAGTGCTAGAAGTAGTAGCGGTCGGTCCCAGTACTTC. The chain couples TRBV20-1 to TRBJ2-5; maybe TRBD2 (6 bases). CDR1 is DFQATT, CDR2 SNEGSKA, per germline (reference sequence). This CDR3 has 13 amino acids. Trimming removed 2 bases from V and 9 bases from J, with 16 bases in between.

The chain combines TRBV7-9 with TRBJ1-1; the D gene is possibly TRBD1 (5 bases). Germline V gives CDR1 SEHNR, CDR2 FQNEAQ (reference sequence). The V gene lost 2 bases and the J gene lost 0 bases, with 10 bases spanning the gap. The CDR3 length is 15 residues. CDR3 amino acids: CASSLSLGVNTEAFF. The DNA of the CDR3 is TGTGCCAGCAGCTTATCGCTGGGGGTGAACACTGAAGCTTTCTTT. The whole variable domain, remainder taken from reference TRBV7-9 and TRBJ1-1, is DTGVSQNPRHKITKRGQNVTFRCDPISEHNRLYWYRQTLGQGPEFLTYFQNEAQLEKSRLLSDRFSAERPKGSFSTLEIQRTEQGDSAMYLCASSLSLGVNTEAFFGQGTRLTVV.